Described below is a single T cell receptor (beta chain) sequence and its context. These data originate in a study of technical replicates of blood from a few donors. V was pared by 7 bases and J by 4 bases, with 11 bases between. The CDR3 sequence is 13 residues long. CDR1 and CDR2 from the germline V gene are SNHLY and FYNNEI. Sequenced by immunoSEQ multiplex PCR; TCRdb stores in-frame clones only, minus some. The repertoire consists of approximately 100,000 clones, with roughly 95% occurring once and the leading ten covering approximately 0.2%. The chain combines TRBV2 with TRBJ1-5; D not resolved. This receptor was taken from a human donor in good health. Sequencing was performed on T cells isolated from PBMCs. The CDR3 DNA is TGTGCCAGCAATCCTGAACTTAATCAGCCCCAGCATTTT. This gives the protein CASNPELNQPQHF.